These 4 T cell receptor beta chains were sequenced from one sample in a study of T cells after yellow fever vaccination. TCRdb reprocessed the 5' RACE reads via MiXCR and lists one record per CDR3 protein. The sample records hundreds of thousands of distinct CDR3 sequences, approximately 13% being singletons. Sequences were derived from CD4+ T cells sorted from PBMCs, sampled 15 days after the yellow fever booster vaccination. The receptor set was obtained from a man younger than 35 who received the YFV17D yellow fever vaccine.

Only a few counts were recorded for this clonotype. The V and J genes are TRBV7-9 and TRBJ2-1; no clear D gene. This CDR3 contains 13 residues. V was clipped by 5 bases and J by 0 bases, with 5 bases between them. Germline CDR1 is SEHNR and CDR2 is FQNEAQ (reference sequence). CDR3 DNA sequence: TGTGCCAGCAGCGCAGGCTCCTACAATGAGCAGTTCTTC. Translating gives CASSAGSYNEQFF.

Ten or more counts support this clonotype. The CDR3, as DNA: TGCGCCAGCAGCCAAGGTTGGCAGGGCGACTATGGCTACACCTTC. Residues: CASSQGWQGDYGYTF. J is TRBJ1-2 and V is TRBV4-3, with D perhaps TRBD1 (5 bases). V lost 1 base and J 3 bases, leaving 12 bases between the germline ends. The CDR3 sequence is 15 residues long. From germline, CDR1 is LGHNA and CDR2 YSLEER.

The CDR3 nucleotides read TGCAGTGCGAGACTAAAAAACGTCTCTCCTGAGACCCAGTACTTC. Translation: CSARLKNVSPETQYF. The V call is TRBV20-1, the J call TRBJ2-5; perhaps TRBD2 as D (5 bases). The ends were cut back, 6 bases at V and 5 bases at J, with 22 bases in the middle. From germline, CDR1 is DFQATT and CDR2 SNEGSKA (reference sequence). This CDR3 has 15 residues.

In DNA, the CDR3 is TGCAGTGCTACCTACAGGGGGAATGAAAAACTGTTTTTT. Translated, it gives CSATYRGNEKLFF. The J gene is TRBJ1-4, the V gene TRBV20-1; 8 positions match TRBD1. CDR3 length: 13 amino acids. V shed 4 bases, J shed 5 bases, and the junction held 3 bases outside the gene matches. Looked up from germline, CDR1 is DFQATT and CDR2 is SNEGSKA (reference sequence).